Detailed here is one T cell receptor beta chain. The sample is drawn from a study of read filtering for tumor transcriptome and immune sequencing. The overall study: R-ISS stage counts were under 10 for I, roughly 15 for II, six or seven for III.

This CDR3 contains 14 residues. Germline V gene lookup returns CDR1 MDHEN and CDR2 SYDVKM. V was trimmed by 3 bases and J by 8 bases, leaving 13 bases between them. The library was built from about 400 ng RNA with molecular barcoded adaptors for alpha/delta and beta/gamma chains. Each CDR3 protein gets one entry after TCRdb re-called the reads with MiXCR. The sample gives around 50,000 distinct CDR3 sequences, 20% to 25% of which show up once; roughly 17% is in the top ten. The sample taken for sequencing was a population of CD138-negative cells sorted from bone marrow. This TCR was sampled from a donor at least 40 years old with multiple myeloma. The chain recombines TRBV28 with TRBJ1-4; weak D call: TRBD1 (6 bases). CDR3 sequence (DNA): TGTGCCAGCAGTTTTCAGGGGCTCAGGGAAAAACTGTTTTTT. It yields the protein CASSFQGLREKLFF.